This T cell receptor beta chain was sequenced for a study of CD8 T cells in ankylosing spondylitis. General study results and limits: A TCR beta motif made of fewer than ten highly homologous variants seemed typical of ankylosing spondylitis blood.

Each CDR3 protein is one row after TCRdb ran MiXCR on the 5' RACE reads. The sample records around 430,000 distinct CDR3 sequences, about a sixth being singletons. This CDR3 comprises 17 residues. Germline V gene sequence: CDR1 SGHVS, CDR2 FQNEAQ. Trimming cost V 3 bases and J 1 base; bases outside gene matches: 4. There are a few counts of this clonotype. The antigen is unknown. The clonotype originates from a male donor with ankylosing spondylitis. Sequenced input: blood, either unsorted or a sorted T cell fraction (not recorded which). The chain links TRBV7-8 to TRBJ1-6; 9 nucleotides match TRBD1. CDR3 in amino acids: CASSLDRGGSYNSPLHF. The CDR3 nucleotides are TGTGCCAGCAGCTTGGACAGGGGCGGATCCTATAATTCACCCCTCCACTTT.